The rows below give T cell receptor beta chains drawn from one sample of a study of T cell changes during pregnancy in multiple sclerosis. Sequenced by immunoSEQ multiplex PCR; TCRdb stores in-frame clones only, minus some. The sample contains about 36,000 clones, 90% to 95% of which appear only once. The sequences come from CD4+ T cells from peripheral blood mononuclear cells, collected in the third trimester of pregnancy. These receptors all stem from a female donor in good health, enrolled as a control in a pregnancy study. The CDR3 runs from the conserved cysteine through the conserved F or W. The order of the fields is D gene, clone size, J gene, V gene, CDR3 protein, CDR3 DNA. A D gene is named only where the DNA matches it firmly. Clone size is given for some rows only: seen once, a few or many times, or a class if the clone is expanded.

TRBD1,.,TRBJ1-5,TRBV6-1,CASNRDSSNQPQHF,TGTGCCAGCAACCGGGACAGCAGCAATCAGCCCCAGCATTTT
TRBD1,.,TRBJ2-2,TRBV27,CASSPDRAGELFF,TGTGCCAGCAGTCCCGACAGGGCCGGGGAGCTGTTTTTT
TRBD1,.,TRBJ1-4,TRBV7-8,CASSLGTGQREKLFF,TGTGCCAGCAGCTTAGGGACAGGTCAGCGAGAAAAACTGTTTTTT
.,.,TRBJ2-5,TRBV7-3,CASSFGGAGRETQYF,TGTGCCAGCAGCTTCGGCGGGGCCGGGCGTGAGACCCAGTACTTC
TRBD2,.,TRBJ2-1,TRBV7-2,CASSLQGLVVHEQFF,TGTGCCAGCAGCCTTCAGGGACTAGTTGTTCATGAGCAGTTCTTC
TRBD1,.,TRBJ2-7,TRBV5-5,CASSLGQVRSYEQYF,TGTGCCAGCAGCCTCGGACAGGTCCGCTCCTACGAGCAGTACTTC
.,.,TRBJ1-2,TRBV2,CASSKQENYGYTF,TGTGCCAGCAGTAAACAGGAAAACTATGGCTACACCTTC
TRBD1,.,TRBJ1-5,TRBV29-1,CSVGGQGNQPQHF,TGCAGCGTTGGTGGACAGGGAAATCAGCCCCAGCATTTT
.,.,TRBJ2-5,TRBV2,CASSYSGTAGTQYF,TGTGCCAGCAGCTACAGCGGAACTGCGGGGACCCAGTACTTC
.,.,TRBJ2-7,TRBV28,CASSFGRLGGLYEQYF,TGTGCCAGCAGTTTTGGGCGGCTTGGGGGCCTCTACGAGCAGTACTTC
TRBD1,.,TRBJ1-5,TRBV30,CAWSKGANQPQHF,TGTGCCTGGAGTAAGGGGGCGAATCAGCCCCAGCATTTT
.,.,TRBJ2-4,TRBV6-1,CASSEGQTLAKNIQYF,TGTGCCAGCAGTGAAGGACAGACTTTAGCCAAAAACATTCAGTACTTC
.,.,TRBJ1-3,TRBV4-2,CASSQEAADPSAIYF,TGTGCCAGCAGCCAAGAGGCGGCGGATCCATCAGCCATATATTTT
TRBD1,.,TRBJ1-1,TRBV7-2,CASSSLIGGGNTEAFF,TGTGCCAGCAGCTCCCTCATAGGGGGCGGGAACACTGAAGCTTTCTTT
.,.,TRBJ1-4,TRBV6-1,CASSGDSYATNEKLFF,TGTGCCAGCAGTGGAGACAGCTACGCAACTAATGAAAAACTGTTTTTT
.,.,TRBJ1-2,TRBV5-6,CASSLPYREIGYTF,TGTGCCAGCAGCTTGCCTTACAGGGAGATTGGCTACACCTTC
.,.,TRBJ1-1,TRBV30,CAWDIGTSNAEAFF,TGTGCCTGGGACATTGGGACAAGCAACGCTGAAGCTTTCTTT
TRBD1,.,TRBJ1-4,TRBV6-5,CASSGQGLPNEKLFF,TGTGCCAGCAGTGGACAGGGTCTTCCTAATGAAAAACTGTTTTTT
TRBD1,.,TRBJ2-5,TRBV6-5,CASSYGTGSQETQYF,TGTGCCAGCAGTTACGGGACAGGGAGCCAAGAGACCCAGTACTTC
TRBD1,.,TRBJ1-5,TRBV11-2,CASSSTQGQAQHF,TGTGCCAGCAGCTCAACACAGGGGCAGGCCCAGCATTTT
.,.,TRBJ2-7,TRBV7-2,CASSSQGPTYEQYF,TGTGCCAGCAGCTCCCAGGGGCCGACCTACGAGCAGTACTTC
.,.,TRBJ2-7,TRBV6-1,CASSEETTTRWEQYF,TGTGCCAGCAGTGAAGAGACCACGACACGGTGGGAGCAGTACTTC
.,few,TRBJ1-6,TRBV7-9,CASSLPTHSPLHF,TGTGCCAGCAGCCTTCCGACACATTCACCCCTCCACTTT
TRBD1,.,TRBJ2-7,TRBV7-8,CASSRQGRAYEQYF,TGTGCCAGCAGCCGACAGGGAAGGGCCTACGAGCAGTACTTC
.,.,TRBJ1-1,TRBV7-2,CASAQDYTEAFF,TGTGCCAGCGCCCAGGACTACACTGAAGCTTTCTTT
TRBD1,.,TRBJ2-1,TRBV7-3,CASSYSGQGIHEQFF,TGTGCCAGCAGCTATTCGGGACAGGGTATCCATGAGCAGTTCTTC
.,once,TRBJ2-7,TRBV5-8,CASSLPGFTRYEQYF,TGTGCCAGCAGCTTGCCGGGATTTACCAGGTACGAGCAGTACTTC
TRBD1,.,TRBJ1-4,TRBV7-6,CASSRTGGNEKLFF,TGTGCCAGCAGCCGTACAGGGGGCAATGAAAAACTGTTTTTT
.,.,TRBJ2-5,TRBV4-3,CASSPRGGTQETQYF,TGCGCCAGCAGCCCCCGAGGGGGTACCCAAGAGACCCAGTACTTC
.,.,TRBJ2-3,TRBV5-8,CASSLGNNSPDTQYF,TGTGCCAGCAGCCTTGGAAATAATAGCCCAGATACGCAGTATTTT
.,few,TRBJ2-2,TRBV4-2,CASSQDQGSNTGELFF,TGTGCCAGCAGCCAAGATCAGGGGTCGAACACCGGGGAGCTGTTTTTT
TRBD1,.,TRBJ2-1,TRBV2,CASTKGQGSYNEQFF,TGTGCCAGCACCAAGGGACAGGGCTCCTACAATGAGCAGTTCTTC
TRBD1,.,TRBJ1-3,TRBV5-4,CASSLGTGRDTIYF,TGTGCCAGCAGCTTGGGGACAGGGAGGGACACCATATATTTT
.,.,TRBJ1-6,TRBV19,CASSIGQTNSPLHF,TGTGCCAGTAGTATAGGACAAACAAATTCACCCCTCCACTTT
.,once,TRBJ1-1,TRBV10-3,CAISDGVMNTEAFF,TGTGCCATCAGTGACGGGGTAATGAACACTGAAGCTTTCTTT
TRBD1,.,TRBJ1-4,TRBV5-8,CAGTPGTGNLNEKLFF,TGTGCCGGAACCCCCGGGACAGGAAATCTAAATGAAAAACTGTTTTTT
.,.,TRBJ1-1,TRBV19,CASSIPGVTEAFF,TGTGCCAGTAGTATTCCAGGGGTCACTGAAGCTTTCTTT
TRBD2,.,TRBJ2-5,TRBV4-1,CASSQASLAQETQYF,TGCGCCAGCAGCCAAGCCTCACTAGCGCAAGAGACCCAGTACTTC
TRBD2,.,TRBJ2-5,TRBV29-1,CSVEGTSGQETQYF,TGCAGCGTTGAGGGAACTAGCGGGCAGGAGACCCAGTACTTC
.,.,TRBJ2-2,TRBV7-9,CASSPQSGPTGELFF,TGTGCCAGCAGCCCCCAGTCAGGGCCCACCGGGGAGCTGTTTTTT
.,.,TRBJ2-3,TRBV28,CASKSGSAGAPYGYF,TGTGCCAGCAAATCGGGGTCGGCGGGGGCCCCGTATGGGTATTTT
.,.,TRBJ1-1,TRBV19,CASSELGRLTEAFF,TGTGCCAGTAGTGAGCTGGGGAGGTTGACTGAAGCTTTCTTT
TRBD1,.,TRBJ1-6,TRBV7-2,CASSDRVGNSPLHF,TGTGCCAGCAGCGACAGGGTTGGTAATTCACCCCTCCACTTT
TRBD1,.,TRBJ2-1,TRBV10-2,CASSVPGQTYNEQFF,TGCGCCAGCAGTGTTCCGGGACAGACCTACAATGAGCAGTTCTTC
TRBD2,once,TRBJ2-5,TRBV18,CASSPRLAGLQETQYF,TGTGCCAGCTCACCGAGACTAGCCGGGCTCCAAGAGACCCAGTACTTC
TRBD1,.,TRBJ2-5,TRBV7-9,CASSSRGPETQYF,TGTGCCAGCAGCTCTAGGGGGCCAGAGACCCAGTACTTC
.,.,TRBJ1-4,TRBV4-3,CASSHTPTPNEKLFF,TGCGCCAGCAGCCACACCCCGACTCCTAATGAAAAACTGTTTTTT
TRBD2,.,TRBJ2-1,TRBV6-4,CASSFQSGGEQFF,TGTGCCAGCAGTTTTCAAAGCGGGGGCGAGCAGTTCTTC
TRBD1,.,TRBJ1-1,TRBV4-3,CASSQRTGGQGTEAFF,TGCGCCAGCAGCCAGAGGACAGGGGGCCAGGGCACTGAAGCTTTCTTT
TRBD2,.,TRBJ2-7,TRBV5-6,CASSLSAGALTSSYEQYF,TGTGCCAGCAGCTTGTCAGCGGGGGCCCTTACGAGCTCCTACGAGCAGTACTTC
TRBD1,.,TRBJ1-3,TRBV4-1,CASSQPLGDRNPDGNTIYF,TGCGCCAGCAGCCAACCCCTGGGGGACAGAAACCCTGACGGAAACACCATATATTTT
TRBD1,.,TRBJ2-2,TRBV6-5,CASSYQTGVGELFF,TGTGCCAGCAGTTATCAGACAGGGGTCGGGGAGCTGTTTTTT
.,.,TRBJ2-7,TRBV7-8,CASARTTSYEQYF,TGTGCCAGCGCAAGGACAACATCCTACGAGCAGTACTTC
.,.,TRBJ2-7,TRBV19,CATGTYEQYF,TGTGCCACCGGGACCTACGAGCAGTACTTC